These 18 T cell receptor beta chains were sequenced from one sample in a study of shared clonotypes between healthy human individuals. Assay used: immunoSEQ multiplex PCR; TCRdb lists only in-frame clones, some missing. The sample has some 2,000,000 clones, approximately 96% seen once. The specimen sequenced was naive CD4+ T cells sorted from blood. Documented subset: CD45RA+ positively selected. The receptors were sampled from a man younger than 35 in good health.

CDR3 nucleotides: TGTGCCAGCAGCTTATCTTCCAGCGGGAGAGGCGAGCAGTACTTC. Its protein product is CASSLSSSGRGEQYF. The chain joins TRBV7-2 to TRBJ2-7; 8 nucleotides line up with TRBD2. CDR1 is SGHTA and CDR2 is FQGNSA in the germline V gene. This CDR3 region has 15 residues. With V trimmed by 2 bases and J by 6 bases, 9 bases remained unmatched. The entire variable domain, with the rest obtained from reference TRBV7-2 and TRBJ2-7, is as follows: GAGVSQSPSNKVTEKGKDVELRCDPISGHTALYWYRQSLGQGLEFLIYFQGNSAPDKSGLPSDRFSAERTGGSVSTLTIQRTQQEDSAVYLCASSLSSSGRGEQYFGPGTRLTVT.

The chain combines TRBV2 with TRBJ2-3, with 9 bases lining up with TRBD2. With 6 bases clipped from V and 8 bases from J, the junction kept 9 bases outside the gene matches. The CDR3 spans 14 residues. Germline V gives CDR1 SNHLY, CDR2 FYNNEI. The CDR3 region is CASRYLAGKATQYF. The CDR3 coding sequence is TGTGCCAGCAGGTATCTAGCGGGGAAAGCTACGCAGTATTTT. Together with reference TRBV2 and TRBJ2-3, the CDR3 gives the full variable domain: EPEVTQTPSHQVTQMGQEVILRCVPISNHLYFYWYRQILGQKVEFLVSFYNNEISEKSEIFDDQFSVERPDGSNFTLKIRSTKLEDSAMYFCASRYLAGKATQYFGPGTRLTVL.

This clone came up once. The chain links TRBV18 to TRBJ2-7, with D perhaps matching TRBD2 (5 bases). The CDR3 extends over 15 amino acids. Deletions cut 3 bases from V and 1 base from J, with 13 bases between. In germline, CDR1 is KGHSH, CDR2 LQKENI. The DNA for the CDR3 is TGTGCCAGCTCACCGCTACCCGTAGCGTCCTACGAGCAGTACTTC. Translating gives CASSPLPVASYEQYF.

The CDR3 coding sequence is TGTGCCAGCAGGTCCGGGACTCCCTATGGCTACACCTTC. This translates into CASRSGTPYGYTF. This rearrangement joins TRBV6-5 to TRBJ1-2, with D possibly TRBD1 on 5 matching bases. CDR1 and CDR2 from the germline V gene are MNHEY and SVGAGI. V was shortened by 6 bases and J by 4 bases, with 12 bases between the two germline ends. The CDR3 has 13 amino acids.

This chain links TRBV2 with TRBJ2-3, with unresolved D. Between the trimmed V and J ends, which lost 7 bases and 6 bases, there was a span of 20 bases. The CDR3 spans 15 residues. CDR1 is SNHLY and CDR2 is FYNNEI in the germline V gene. The CDR3 coding sequence is TGTGCCAGCACCCCCTCGGTTCAACCCGGGGATACGCAGTATTTT. It is translated as CASTPSVQPGDTQYF.

The chain employs TRBV5-1 and TRBJ2-7; 8 positions match TRBD2. The CDR3 runs 16 residues. The ends lost 3 bases at V and 0 bases at J; junction bases unmatched: 8. Germline assignment: CDR1 SGHRS and CDR2 YFSETQ. The chain's CDR3 is CASSWAPGLDSYEQYF. DNA of the CDR3: TGCGCCAGCAGCTGGGCCCCGGGACTAGACTCCTACGAGCAGTACTTC. Full variable domain (missing parts from reference TRBV5-1 and TRBJ2-7): KAGVTQTPRYLIKTRGQQVTLSCSPISGHRSVSWYQQTPGQGLQFLFEYFSETQRNKGNFPGRFSGRQFSNSRSEMNVSTLELGDSALYLCASSWAPGLDSYEQYFGPGTRLTVT.

This clone was detected only once. The chain has TRBV2 and TRBJ1-1; D unclear. V was cut by 5 bases and J by 0 bases, with 10 bases left in between. This CDR3 comprises 14 residues. Germline values: CDR1 SNHLY, CDR2 FYNNEI. CDR3 sequence (DNA): TGTGCCAGCAGTCTCCTGGGGATGAACACTGAAGCTTTCTTT. This translates into CASSLLGMNTEAFF.

The CDR3 loop is CASKGRDTQYF. The CDR3 DNA is TGTGCCAGCAAGGGCAGAGATACGCAGTATTTT. The rearrangement uses TRBV28 and TRBJ2-3, with D unclear. This CDR3 contains 11 residues. V lost 7 bases, J lost 5 bases, and 7 bases lay in between. Germline values: CDR1 MDHEN, CDR2 SYDVKM.

Comments on this clone: The same CDR3 arises from other DNA sequences in this sample as well. The chain carries TRBV5-1 and TRBJ2-3, with D maybe TRBD1 (6 bases). The V and J ends lost 0 bases and 2 bases respectively, with 7 bases between them. CDR1 is SGHRS and CDR2 is YFSETQ in the germline V gene. CDR3 length equals 14 residues. The CDR3 sequence: CASSLDRATDTQYF. In nucleotides, the CDR3 is TGCGCCAGCAGCTTGGACAGGGCCACAGATACGCAGTATTTT.

This rearrangement joins TRBV7-9 to TRBJ2-1, with 13 positions matching TRBD2. The junction had 5 bases not matched to a gene; V was cut back by 6 bases and J by 6 bases. Germline CDR1 and CDR2: SEHNR and FQNEAQ (reference sequence). This CDR3 spans 15 amino acids. The CDR3 DNA is TGTGCCAGCAGGATGGGACTAGCGGGATTCAATGAGCAGTTCTTC. It translates to CASRMGLAGFNEQFF.

The chain has TRBV7-9 and TRBJ1-5, with D unclear. The germline gives CDR1 SEHNR, CDR2 FQNEAQ (reference sequence). Trimming took off 8 bases at V and 3 bases at J, with 11 bases between the two ends. CDR3 length: 13 amino acids. Written as DNA, the CDR3 is TGTGCCAGCTCCCCCGACTCCAATCAGCCCCAGCATTTT. It specifies CASSPDSNQPQHF.

V usage is TRBV7-2 and J usage is TRBJ2-1, with 10 positions matching TRBD2. The CDR3 consists of 17 residues. Germline trimming cut 3 bases from V and 8 bases from J; bases unmatched to any gene: 13. Germline V lookup: CDR1 SGHTA, CDR2 FQGNSA. This CDR3 reads CASSLGGTAGGPHEQFF. The DNA for the CDR3 is TGTGCCAGCAGCTTGGGGGGAACAGCGGGAGGGCCCCATGAGCAGTTCTTC.

The chain employs TRBV7-2 and TRBJ2-7, with TRBD1 matching over 8 bases. In germline, CDR1 is SGHTA, CDR2 FQGNSA. The V and J ends lost 1 base and 4 bases, in that order; junction bases with no gene match: 3. This CDR3 region has 14 residues. CDR3 in DNA: TGTGCCAGCAGCTTAGGGACAGGGCATTACGAGCAGTACTTC. This codes for CASSLGTGHYEQYF.

The chain carries TRBV5-1 and TRBJ1-5; D is perhaps TRBD1 (6 bases). V lost 4 bases and J 7 bases, leaving 18 bases between the germline ends. CDR3 length equals 15 residues. CDR1 is SGHRS and CDR2 is YFSETQ in the germline V gene. CDR3 amino acids: CASSPEMGGGQPQHF. CDR3 in DNA: TGCGCCAGCAGCCCCGAGATGGGGGGCGGGCAGCCCCAGCATTTT.

The gene calls are TRBV21-1 and TRBJ2-7; the table assigns TRBD1, which was not confirmed against the DNA. TRBV21-1 is a pseudogene segment. The CDR3 extends over 9 amino acids. In nucleotides, the CDR3 is TGTGCCAACAAGGGACAGGGGTACTTC. Protein product: CANKGQGYF.

The chain links TRBV29-1 to TRBJ2-3; maybe TRBD1 (7 bases). CDR3 length: 14 residues. V dropped 6 bases and J dropped 1 base, with 14 bases sitting between them. The germline V gene encodes CDR1 SQVTM and CDR2 ANQGSEA. Here the CDR3 reads CSVEGQSRTDTQYF. CDR3 bases: TGCAGCGTGGAGGGACAGTCCCGCACAGATACGCAGTATTTT.

The genes are TRBV7-8 and TRBJ1-5; 11 positions match TRBD1. Germline trimming cut 1 base from V and 6 bases from J; bases unmatched to any gene: 2. CDR1 and CDR2 (germline): SGHVS, FQNEAQ. The CDR3 has 15 residues. The DNA for the CDR3 is TGTGCCAGCAGCTTAGGGACAGGGGGCGTTCAGCCCCAGCATTTT. Protein sequence: CASSLGTGGVQPQHF.

V is TRBV7-2 and J is TRBJ2-2; a possible D gene is TRBD1 (5 bases). V lost 2 bases and J lost 4, with 14 bases in between. CDR3 length: 16 residues. Per the germline V gene, CDR1 is SGHTA and CDR2 is FQGNSA. The CDR3, as DNA: TGTGCCAGCAGCTTAATCAGGGTGAGAGTCACCGGGGAGCTGTTTTTT. This sequence encodes CASSLIRVRVTGELFF.